This TCR beta chain was profiled in a study of T cells in Graves' hyperthyroidism and ophthalmopathy (dated by TCRdb to between 2017 and 2020). In terms of the full investigation: Peripheral blood samples were taken at the time of initial diagnosis, prior to any treatment. To identify TCR V-J signatures that set the groups apart, the researchers used a discovery cohort of about a hundred patients, made up of 40 to 45 with Graves' ophthalmopathy and 55 to 65 with stable Graves' hyperthyroidism. An independent validation cohort of 18 to 20 hyperthyroidism patients and 17 patients who later progressed to ophthalmopathy tested prospective prediction of ophthalmopathy. The 100 or so discovery patients were divided at random into training and test sets in a 7:3 ratio. In addition, the study compared T-cell repertoires in thyroid tissue and in blood from roughly six Graves' hyperthyroidism patients. Once sampling was done, hyperthyroidism patients were given methimazole at a starting dose of 30 mg daily, whereas ophthalmopathy patients were given high-dose intravenous methylprednisolone. According to the paper, TCR Vbeta CDR3 sequencing was carried out on around 140 peripheral blood samples, which came from more than 40 ophthalmopathy, some 73 hyperthyroidism and roughly 17 progressor patients.

Amplification of TCR beta CDR3 regions was carried out from RNA transcripts. For the first round of RT-PCR on the TCR CDR3, the HTBI primer set was used together with the Qiagen OneStep RT-PCR kit. The libraries were constructed in a second round of multiplex PCR and then size-selected and purified. Sequencing of the libraries was done on an Illumina HiSeq2000 using paired-end 100 bp reads. Under the source paper's analysis protocol: SOAPnuke was used to process the raw data, throwing out any read that contained adapters or uncalled bases, had a mean Phred below 15, or lacked an exact constant-primer or identifier match. High-quality paired reads were merged with COPE v1.2.5, and unique nucleotide sequences were defined as clonotypes. MiTCR v1.1 was used to align clonotypes to the IMGT TRBV, TRBD and TRBJ reference segments. Only V-J combinations with frequency above 0.0001, covering about 99% of repertoires, were analysed. A TCS score was defined as the ratio of F50 (clonal expansion) to E x V (chaos), with BLOSUM62-based TCRdist applied between CDR3 peptides within each V-J. Welch's t-statistics and random forest reduced just over 500 V-J features to under 15, which were used in a naive Bayes classifier (R e1071). TCRdb applied fastp at Q25 and MiXCR to the public reads, then kept only in-frame beta chains. A single entry per CDR3 protein holds the most common genes and DNA from its merged rows. TCRdb assigned the V and J calls; the authors' analysis was not used. This sample lists around 200,000 distinct CDR3 sequences; over 15% were detected once. The biggest ten clones account for roughly 30% of the sample.

The study at large found these results: Blood samples also contained most of the expanded thyroid clonotypes (frequency above 0.001), which suggests that blood repertoires may reflect thyroid immune responses. In cross-validation, a model built on a 13 V-J signature told ophthalmopathy apart from stable hyperthyroidism with under 90% sensitivity and 81% to 82% specificity, and in testing the same model reached 80%/75%. During validation, the model predicted progression to ophthalmopathy a median of about 5.9 months ahead of onset, with more than 60% sensitivity and more than 72% specificity. No statistical method was used to set the sample size in advance, and investigators knew the group allocation.

Between the V and J ends, shortened by 7 bases and 4 bases respectively, the junction contains 20 bases. The germline V gene supplies CDR1 MRHNA and CDR2 SNTAGT. From the cysteine up to the phenylalanine, the CDR3 has a length of 15 residues. Only the CDR3 portion is preserved as DNA: 45 bases, with reading frame beginning at the first base. A patient counted as having stable Graves' hyperthyroidism if no progression to ophthalmopathy occurred over 18 months of follow-up. Hyperthyroidism patients were newly diagnosed, had a disease duration of under 2 months, and were aged 18 to 65 years. The study excluded patients with uncontrolled infections, other autoimmune diseases, pregnancy or lactation. Clinical symptoms, serum thyroxine and TRAb, thyroid ultrasound, and orbital computed tomography formed the basis for the diagnoses. PBMCs were separated from over 9 ml of fresh peripheral blood using Ficoll-Paque density gradient centrifugation. Total RNA was extracted using Trizol reagent, and RNA quality was assessed on an Agilent 2100 Bioanalyzer.

This clonotype showed up many times. The antigen this receptor binds is unknown. No base quality values were provided; no much bigger clone lies one nucleotide off. The receptor was derived from a woman in her fifties or sixties with Graves' hyperthyroidism. Sequences were obtained from blood. The chain is assembled from TRBV6-4 and TRBJ2-7; the D segment is perhaps TRBD1 or TRBD2, each sharing 5 matched bases. The sequenced DNA is TGTGCCAGCACCGAGGGGACCGGGGCCTCTTACGAGCAGTACTTC. It translates to CASTEGTGASYEQYF.